Here is one T cell receptor beta chain with its context. Method: immunoSEQ multiplex PCR; TCRdb's copy keeps in-frame clones and lacks some. The sample carries about 210,000 clones, around four fifths recorded once. The data belong to a study of blood T cell repertoires in COVID-19. Background on the study: Samples came from the United States, Italy and Spain, spanning acute and convalescent COVID-19.

CDR3 length: 17 amino acids. Germline CDR1 reads MNHEY; CDR2 reads SMNVEV (reference sequence). V dropped 11 bases and J dropped 5 bases, with 30 bases sitting between them. This chain connects TRBV27 to TRBJ2-5, with D possibly TRBD1 on 5 matching bases. The TCR was taken from a woman between 45 and 65 years old with active or convalescent COVID-19. Input material: peripheral blood. The DNA of the CDR3 is TGTGCCTCCCACCGGGCGCAGGGTGCTCCTGGATGGGAGACCCAGTACTTC. It translates to CASHRAQGAPGWETQYF.